Listed here are 24 T cell receptor beta chains from one sample, sequenced in a study of identical twins. In TCRdb, the 5' RACE reads were re-called with MiXCR into one record per CDR3 protein. The sample lists about 520,000 distinct CDR3 sequences, approximately 22% occurring once. These data were likewise used in another study, on T cells expressing NK-cell markers.

The specimen was CD4+ T cells sorted from blood. These receptors came from a young woman in good health.

V is TRBV10-3 and J is TRBJ1-4, with 7 positions matching TRBD1. The CDR3 length is 13 residues. V dropped 4 bases and J dropped 6; count of bases not matched to a gene: 2. Germline loops: CDR1 ENHRY, CDR2 SYGVKD. The CDR3 region has the DNA TGTGCCATCAGTGGGGGGACAGATGAAAAACTGTTTTTT. Its translation: CAISGGTDEKLFF.

This chain uses TRBV10-2 with TRBJ1-3; no clear D gene. Trimming took off 3 bases at V and 0 bases at J, with 6 bases between the two ends. The CDR3 extends over 14 amino acids. Per germline, CDR1 WSHSY and CDR2 SAAADI. The CDR3 nucleotides are TGCGCCAGCAGTGAATGGGGCTCTGGAAACACCATATATTTT. It codes for CASSEWGSGNTIYF.

This clonotype was counted a few times. V and J are TRBV27 and TRBJ1-2; no definite D call. V dropped 4 bases and J dropped 4 bases, with 10 bases sitting between them. Germline V gene lookup returns CDR1 MNHEY and CDR2 SMNVEV (reference sequence). This CDR3 comprises 13 residues. The CDR3 loop is CASSSTLGYGYTF. In DNA, the CDR3 is TGTGCCAGCAGTTCGACCTTAGGCTATGGCTACACCTTC.

This chain connects TRBV5-1 to TRBJ2-7; 8 nucleotides agree with TRBD2. The germline CDR1 and CDR2 sequences are SGHRS and YFSETQ. The V gene end was trimmed by 3 bases and the J gene end by 2 bases; junction bases not matched to a gene: 7. The CDR3 consists of 15 residues. The CDR3: CASSSAGGGTYEQYF. For the CDR3, the DNA is TGCGCCAGCAGCTCGGCCGGGGGGGGCACCTACGAGCAGTACTTC.

The genes are TRBV5-1 and TRBJ1-1; TRBD1 might be the D (6 bases). The CDR3 contains 15 residues. Trimming pared 3 bases from V and 2 bases from J, leaving 14 bases between. Germline V gives CDR1 SGHRS, CDR2 YFSETQ. CDR3 DNA sequence: TGCGCCAGCAGCTCTGTCCGGACAGTAAACACTGAAGCTTTCTTT. Its protein product is CASSSVRTVNTEAFF.

In this sample, this clonotype turned up a few times. The V call is TRBV6-5, the J call TRBJ2-7; D tentatively fits TRBD1 or TRBD2 (5 bases each). Trimming took 0 bases from V and 7 from J, leaving 10 bases between them. From germline, CDR1 is MNHEY and CDR2 SVGAGI. CDR3 length: 13 residues. The CDR3 region has the DNA TGTGCCAGCAGTTACTCGCCCGAGGGGGAGCAGTACTTC. It codes for CASSYSPEGEQYF.

This clonotype was recorded once. The V and J genes are TRBV11-2 and TRBJ2-3; 14 bases map to TRBD2. V shed 11 bases, J shed 7 bases, and the junction held 17 bases outside the gene matches. CDR3 length equals 17 residues. The V gene's germline CDR1 is SGHAT and CDR2 FQNNGV. The CDR3 protein is CASGTSGRGGGENTQYF. The CDR3 coding sequence is TGTGCCTCCGGGACTAGCGGGAGAGGGGGCGGTGAAAATACGCAGTATTTT.

V usage is TRBV20-1 and J usage is TRBJ2-5; 11 bases align to TRBD2. This CDR3 spans 16 amino acids. Germline trimming cut 3 bases from V and 5 bases from J; bases unmatched to any gene: 11. Germline V CDR1 and CDR2: DFQATT, SNEGSKA (reference sequence). CDR3 residues: CSASPLSGRARETQYF. The CDR3 DNA is TGCAGTGCTAGCCCCCTTAGCGGGAGGGCCCGGGAGACCCAGTACTTC.

The chain links TRBV12-3 or TRBV12-4 to TRBJ1-1; no clear D gene. The CDR3 has 12 residues. V was trimmed by 8 bases and J by 0 bases, leaving 7 bases between them. The CDR3 DNA follows: TGTGCCAGCGCAGTCATGAACACTGAAGCTTTCTTT. Protein: CASAVMNTEAFF.

The chain carries TRBV2 and TRBJ1-4; D ambiguous. CDR3 length equals 14 residues. CDR1 SNHLY and CDR2 FYNNEI come from the germline V gene. V lost 5 bases and J lost 8, with 15 bases in between. CDR3 sequence reads: CASSIAVVSEKLFF. CDR3 bases: TGTGCCAGCAGTATTGCAGTAGTCTCCGAAAAACTGTTTTTT.

The chain links TRBV3-1 to TRBJ1-2; D uncertain. The germline V gene encodes CDR1 LGHDT and CDR2 YNNKEL (reference sequence). This CDR3 has 12 residues. V lost 0 bases to trimming and J lost 4 bases, with 3 bases between them. CDR3 region: CASSQDIYGYTF. The CDR3 bases are TGTGCCAGCAGCCAAGATATCTATGGCTACACCTTC. Full variable domain (missing parts from reference TRBV3-1 and TRBJ1-2): DTAVSQTPKYLVTQMGNDKSIKCEQNLGHDTMYWYKQDSKKFLKIMFSYNNKELIINETVPNRFSPKSPDKAHLNLHINSLELGDSAVYFCASSQDIYGYTFGSGTRLTVV.

CDR3 amino acids: CASSLVAVRDYEQYF. The CDR3 nucleotides read TGTGCCAGCAGCTTAGTGGCGGTTAGGGACTACGAGCAGTACTTC. V usage is TRBV7-2 and J usage is TRBJ2-7, with no clear D. The CDR3 runs 15 residues. CDR1 and CDR2 from the germline V gene are SGHTA and FQGNSA. V dropped 1 base and J dropped 3 bases, with 13 bases sitting between them.

This clonotype has a handful of counts. This chain connects TRBV20-1 to TRBJ2-1; D may be TRBD2 (6 bases). The V end lost 1 base, the J end lost 9 bases, and 10 bases lay between the germline ends. There are 12 residues in the CDR3. Germline loops: CDR1 DFQATT, CDR2 SNEGSKA (reference sequence). The CDR3 reads CSARVLAGEQFF. The CDR3 nucleotides are TGCAGTGCTAGAGTACTAGCTGGTGAGCAGTTCTTC.

This clonotype was detected many times. The genes are TRBV12-3 or TRBV12-4 and TRBJ1-1; tentative D call: TRBD1 (5 bases). Trimming pared 7 bases from V and 1 base from J, leaving 10 bases between. The CDR3 is made up of 13 amino acids. The CDR3 region is CASTRGKNTEAFF. CDR3 DNA sequence: TGTGCCAGCACCCGGGGGAAGAACACTGAAGCTTTCTTT.

This clonotype was detected only a few times. The chain is built from TRBV5-1 and TRBJ2-5, with 9 bases lining up with TRBD1. Germline lookup yields CDR1 SGHRS and CDR2 YFSETQ. The CDR3 spans 16 residues. V gave up 5 bases and J gave up 5 bases; unmatched junction bases: 13. The CDR3 spells CASRAGDRGFQETQYF. As DNA, the CDR3 is TGCGCCAGCAGAGCTGGAGACAGGGGGTTTCAGGAGACCCAGTACTTC.

This clonotype was detected a few times. The chain recombines TRBV6-1 with TRBJ2-3; 13 nucleotides line up with TRBD2. Germline-derived CDR1 and CDR2 are MNHNS and SASEGT. The trim removed 6 bases at V and 6 bases at J, leaving 12 bases unmatched. The CDR3 consists of 17 residues. CDR3 bases: TGTGCCAGCAGAACCGGGACTAGCGGGAAGGCCGGGGATACGCAGTATTTT. Translating gives CASRTGTSGKAGDTQYF.

The chain carries TRBV11-3 and TRBJ1-2, with D uncertain. Germline CDR1 SGHNT, CDR2 YENEEA. There are 12 residues in the CDR3. V was clipped by 3 bases and J by 5 bases, with 7 bases between them. The CDR3 protein is CASSFNLYGYTF. For the CDR3, the DNA is TGTGCCAGCAGCTTTAACCTTTATGGCTACACCTTC. Full variable domain (rest looked up from reference TRBV11-3 and TRBJ1-2): EAGVVQSPRYKIIEKKQPVAFWCNPISGHNTLYWYLQNLGQGPELLIRYENEEAVDDSQLPKDRFSAERLKGVDSTLKIQPAELGDSAVYLCASSFNLYGYTFGSGTRLTVV.

This clonotype was found a few times. The V and J genes are TRBV20-1 and TRBJ2-1; D is perhaps TRBD1 (5 bases). The V end lost 3 bases, the J end lost 2 bases, and 11 bases lay between the germline ends. The germline V gene encodes CDR1 DFQATT and CDR2 SNEGSKA (reference sequence). The CDR3 has 14 amino acids. The CDR3 DNA sequence: TGCAGTGCTAGCGGCAGGGAAACCTACAATGAGCAGTTCTTC. Amino acids: CSASGRETYNEQFF.

This chain joins TRBV29-1 and TRBJ1-1; 7 bases fit TRBD1. V shed 5 bases, J shed 0 bases, and the junction held 3 bases outside the gene matches. This CDR3 contains 13 residues. Germline V CDR1 and CDR2: SQVTM, ANQGSEA. The chain's CDR3 is CSVTGQMNTEAFF. In nucleotides, the CDR3 is TGCAGCGTTACGGGACAGATGAACACTGAAGCTTTCTTT.

This clonotype has just a few counts. The rearrangement uses TRBV20-1 and TRBJ1-4; D is undetermined. Germline CDR1 and CDR2: DFQATT and SNEGSKA (reference sequence). Trimming cost V 1 base and J 0 bases, with 0 bases left between them. The CDR3 sequence is 12 residues long. CDR3 in amino acids: CSARATNEKLFF. The CDR3 DNA is TGCAGTGCTAGAGCAACTAATGAAAAACTGTTTTTT.

This rearrangement joins TRBV21-1 to TRBJ2-7. TRBV21-1 is a pseudogene segment. The CDR3 runs 10 residues. The CDR3: CASSSLQENF. CDR3 coding DNA: TGTGCCAGCAGCTCCTTACAGGAGAACTTC.

The chain recombines TRBV12-5 with TRBJ2-1, with D maybe TRBD2 (6 bases). Germline values: CDR1 LGHNT, CDR2 FRNRAP. The CDR3 covers 15 residues. The germline V and J ends were trimmed by 1 base and 1 base, with 8 bases remaining between them. CDR3 in DNA: TGTGCTAGTGGTTTGGCCGGGGGTTCCTACAATGAGCAGTTCTTC. Protein: CASGLAGGSYNEQFF.

This clonotype was seen a handful of times. The V gene is TRBV7-2, the J gene TRBJ2-3, with TRBD2 matching 10 bases. The CDR3 spans 16 residues. CDR1 SGHTA and CDR2 FQGNSA come from the germline V gene. The V segment lost 0 bases and the J segment 4 bases; nucleotides outside the gene matches: 4. The CDR3 reads CASSLASSGRADTQYF. As DNA, the CDR3 is TGTGCCAGCAGCTTAGCGTCTAGCGGGAGAGCAGATACGCAGTATTTT.

This clonotype was counted many times. The genes are TRBV20-1 and TRBJ2-1, with 7 bases lining up with TRBD2. This CDR3 contains 14 residues. Losses at the gene ends were 3 bases for V and 5 bases for J; bases not matched to a gene: 7. Germline CDR1 is DFQATT and CDR2 is SNEGSKA (reference sequence). CDR3 sequence reads: CSARGRLADNEQFF. CDR3 in DNA: TGCAGTGCTAGGGGTCGTCTAGCGGACAATGAGCAGTTCTTC.